One and the same sample provided the 8 T cell receptor beta chains below, sequenced in a study of shared clonotypes between healthy human individuals. Positive CCR7 selection of CD45RO-negative cells yielded the naive CD8 cells, and terminally differentiated effector memory CD45RA+ cells were excluded. Produced via immunoSEQ multiplex PCR; TCRdb's table is partial and in-frame only. The table shows around 2,000,000 clones, with 85% to 95% occurring only once. Source material: naive CD8+ T cells from PBMCs. The receptors were sampled from a man between 18 and 29 years old in good health. Some clones in this sample may be carry-over from other donors' samples.

The CDR3 reads CASSLGTGWSGESYEQYF. The CDR3 coding sequence is TGCGCCAGCAGCTTAGGTACAGGGTGGTCCGGGGAGTCCTACGAGCAGTACTTC. The chain links TRBV5-1 to TRBJ2-7, with D possibly being TRBD1 (6 bases). Germline lookup yields CDR1 SGHRS and CDR2 YFSETQ. This CDR3 contains 18 residues. V dropped 2 bases and J dropped 1 base, with 22 bases sitting between them. The whole variable domain, filled in from reference TRBV5-1 and TRBJ2-7, reads KAGVTQTPRYLIKTRGQQVTLSCSPISGHRSVSWYQQTPGQGLQFLFEYFSETQRNKGNFPGRFSGRQFSNSRSEMNVSTLELGDSALYLCASSLGTGWSGESYEQYFGPGTRLTVT.

The chain employs TRBV4-2 and TRBJ2-7; 9 bases map to TRBD1. V gave up 6 bases and J gave up 3 bases; unmatched junction bases: 6. CDR1 LGHNA and CDR2 YNFKEQ come from the germline V gene. The CDR3 runs 14 residues. The CDR3, as DNA: TGTGCCAGCAGTCTAGGGACAGGGAACTACGAGCAGTACTTC. Translation: CASSLGTGNYEQYF.

The chain carries TRBV7-6 and TRBJ2-1; 8 bases agree with TRBD2. Trimming took 5 bases from V and 12 from J; bases not matched to a gene: 12. This CDR3 is 14 amino acids long. In germline, CDR1 is SGHVS, CDR2 FNYEAQ. Here the CDR3 DNA reads TGTGCCAGCAGCCCGAGTCCAGCGGGAGTGACGCAGTTCTTC. As protein: CASSPSPAGVTQFF.

This clone was recorded only once. The V gene is TRBV4-1, the J gene TRBJ2-1; D not resolved. The CDR3 length is 14 residues. CDR1 MGHRA and CDR2 YSYEKL come from the germline V gene. With 6 bases removed from V and 6 bases from J, the gap between germline ends came to 15 bases. CDR3 in amino acids: CASSSSGPLNEQFF. In DNA form, the CDR3 reads TGCGCCAGCAGTTCCTCCGGGCCCCTCAATGAGCAGTTCTTC.

This clone was counted a single time. The chain carries TRBV7-9 and TRBJ2-3, with unresolved D. The CDR3 sequence is 13 residues long. Per germline, CDR1 SEHNR and CDR2 FQNEAQ (reference sequence). Trimming took 4 bases from V and 4 from J, leaving 9 bases between them. The CDR3 loop is CASSYTAADTQYF. In DNA, the CDR3 is TGTGCCAGCAGCTATACGGCCGCAGATACGCAGTATTTT.

On this clone itself: The same CDR3 also results from other DNA sequences found in this sample. The CDR3 DNA sequence: TGTGCCAGCAGTTGGGTGAGTCAGGAGACCCAGTACTTC. This codes for CASSWVSQETQYF. This sequence joins TRBV7-9 and TRBJ2-5; D call uncertain. CDR3 size: 13 residues. Germline V gene sequence: CDR1 SEHNR, CDR2 FQNEAQ (reference sequence). With 6 bases removed from V and 5 bases from J, the gap between germline ends came to 13 bases.

The chain employs TRBV4-1 and TRBJ1-2; a weak D match, TRBD1 (5 bases). The CDR3 runs to 15 residues. CDR1 MGHRA and CDR2 YSYEKL come from the germline V gene. Trimming took off 0 bases at V and 7 bases at J, with 15 bases between the two ends. The CDR3 spells CASSQDFGAAGGYTF. CDR3 DNA: TGCGCCAGCAGCCAAGATTTTGGGGCCGCCGGTGGCTACACCTTC.

The J gene is TRBJ1-2, the V gene TRBV7-8; no firm D call. V shed 6 bases and J shed 8 bases, with 10 bases lying between them. Germline V gene sequence: CDR1 SGHVS, CDR2 FQNEAQ. This CDR3 spans 11 amino acids. CDR3 bases: TGTGCCAGCAGTGGGAGAGACGGCTACACCTTC. This translates into CASSGRDGYTF.